The present TCR beta chain was sequenced within a study of T-cell reconstitution after alpha-beta-depleted transplantation in children. The study's findings and limits: Reportedly, only several hundred clones from non-depleted graft cells drove alpha-beta T-cell counts at about two months.

As regards this clonotype: Its specificity is not known.

The V gene's germline CDR1 is MGHRA and CDR2 YSYEKL. There are 18 residues in the CDR3. Trimming stripped 1 base from V and 6 bases from J, with 23 bases between. For TCRbeta, the library was prepared with unique molecular identifiers. TCRdb analysed the PCR reads with MiXCR anew, one entry per CDR3 protein. The repertoire holds around 500,000 distinct CDR3 sequences, with under 25% as singletons. This rearrangement joins TRBV4-1 to TRBJ2-3, with TRBD2 as a possible D gene (6 bases). This material consisted of PBMCs, mostly from graft donor cells, taken 360 days after TCRalphabeta/CD19-depleted stem cell transplant. The clonotype originates from a boy under two years old who had a stem cell transplant for acute myeloid leukemia, so the T cells may come from the graft donor. As DNA, the CDR3 is TGCGCCAGCAGCCAAGCCCTCGGGGGACCCTCCCGTGGGGATACGCAGTATTTT. Amino acids: CASSQALGGPSRGDTQYF.